A selection of T cell receptor beta chains follows, all from one sample in a study of shared clonotypes between healthy human individuals. Data came from immunoSEQ multiplex PCR; TCRdb stores just in-frame clones and leaves some out. The repertoire includes around 2.5 million clones, over 85% of them detected once, and roughly 0.39% sits in the top ten. Material for sequencing was naive CD4+ T cells from PBMCs. These receptors originate from a young man in good health. Some clones in this sample may be carry-over from other donors' samples. The CDR3 runs from the conserved cysteine through the conserved F or W. The D gene is left open where the match is weak. The size entry is marked missing in some rows and otherwise reads once, few, many or a size class.

TRBD1 | TRBJ2-7 | - | TRBV7-3 | TGTGCCAGCAGCGCCGGACAGGGGATACCCTACGAGCAGTACTTC | CASSAGQGIPYEQYF
- | TRBJ1-5 | - | TRBV11-2 | TGTGCCAGCAGCTTAGCAGGGAGCAATCAGCCCCAGCATTTT | CASSLAGSNQPQHF
- | TRBJ2-7 | - | TRBV7-8 | TGTGCCAGCAGCGGCGCCAGGACCTCTTACTACGAGCAGTACTTC | CASSGARTSYYEQYF
- | TRBJ1-1 | - | TRBV19 | TGTGCCAGTAGTCCTGGACAGAGAATGAACACTGAAGCTTTCTTT | CASSPGQRMNTEAFF
- | TRBJ2-2 | - | TRBV7-9 | TGTGCCAGCAGCTTAGACAATCCGGCAAGGAACACCGGGGAGCTGTTTTTT | CASSLDNPARNTGELFF
TRBD2 | TRBJ2-7 | - | TRBV7-8 | TGTGCCAGCAGCTGGGGGACTAGCGAGTTCTACGAGCAGTACTTC | CASSWGTSEFYEQYF
- | TRBJ2-7 | - | TRBV18 | TGTGCCAGCTCACAGGCGGTGGGCTTTGGGAACGAGCAGTACTTC | CASSQAVGFGNEQYF
- | TRBJ2-7 | - | TRBV29-1 | TGCAGCGTTGAAAGGGTCGTCGGCGAGCAGTACTTC | CSVERVVGEQYF
TRBD1 | TRBJ1-5 | - | TRBV7-2 | TGTGCCAGCAGCTGGACCGTTTCTTTTGACAGGGAAGGGAATCAGCCCCAGCATTTT | CASSWTVSFDREGNQPQHF
- | TRBJ2-2 | - | TRBV11-3 | TGTGCCAGCAGCTTAGTTGGGCTCGGGCGGGAAGGCACCGGGGAGCTGTTTTTT | CASSLVGLGREGTGELFF
- | TRBJ2-3 | - | TRBV7-3 | TGTGCCAGCAGCCCGGACAGCTTCACAGATACGCAGTATTTT | CASSPDSFTDTQYF
- | TRBJ1-6 | - | TRBV20-1 | TGCAGTGCTGCCCTTGAGGGACCCCTCCACTTT | CSAALEGPLHF
- | TRBJ2-4 | - | TRBV7-9 | TGTGCCAGCAGCTTACCGACAGGAGCCAAAAACATTCAGTACTTC | CASSLPTGAKNIQYF
TRBD1 | TRBJ2-2 | - | TRBV6-5 | TGTGCCAGCAGTCGGACAGGGCTAACCGGGGAGCTGTTTTTT | CASSRTGLTGELFF
TRBD1 | TRBJ1-2 | - | TRBV19 | TGTGCCAGTACCCCGGGACAGGGGGCGTATGGCTACACCTTC | CASTPGQGAYGYTF
TRBD2 | TRBJ2-5 | - | TRBV7-3 | TGTGCCAGCAGCCCAGTTGGGGGAGCGGGACCGAAAGAGACCCAGTACTTC | CASSPVGGAGPKETQYF
- | TRBJ2-1 | - | TRBV5-1 | TGCGCCAGCAGCCCCAGGGGCGGGTGGGATTACAATGAGCAGTTCTTC | CASSPRGGWDYNEQFF
- | TRBJ2-7 | - | TRBV2 | TGTGCCAGTTTCCGGGGGCCTCCGCCCAGCGAGCAGTACTTC | CASFRGPPPSEQYF
- | TRBJ2-3 | once | TRBV7-2 | TGTGCCAGCAGCATAAGGACTAGCACAGATACGCAGTATTTT | CASSIRTSTDTQYF
- | TRBJ2-7 | - | TRBV2 | TGTGCCAGCAGTGAAGGCCGGGGCCCATCCTACGAGCAGTACTTC | CASSEGRGPSYEQYF
TRBD1 | TRBJ2-2 | once | TRBV5-1 | TGCGCCAGCAGCGAAACAGGGGGACGGACCGGGGAGCTGTTTTTT | CASSETGGRTGELFF
TRBD2 | TRBJ2-1 | - | TRBV9 | TGTGCCAGCAGCAAACCGGGACTAGCGGCCTACAATGAGCAGTTCTTC | CASSKPGLAAYNEQFF